This section outlines one T cell receptor (beta chain) sequence together with its context. What it binds is not known. Using immunoSEQ multiplex PCR, the repertoire was profiled, and TCRdb retains in-frame clones only, with some absent. The sample includes 43,000 or so clones, over 70% of them seen just once. These data belong to a study of PD-1 blockade in classical Hodgkin lymphoma. Study-wide findings and caveats: CD4+ TCR diversity climbed significantly by C4D1, unlike CD8+ TCR diversity. Differences between repertoires have undefined causes, possibly disease activity or prior therapy.

Germline-derived CDR1 and CDR2 are SGHRS and YFSETQ. Trimming removed 0 bases from V and 7 bases from J, with 14 bases in between. The CDR3 totals 14 residues. With no exception, relapse followed autologous stem cell transplantation in all patients, and brentuximab vedotin exposure varied. The clonotype comes from a human donor with classical Hodgkin lymphoma. The J gene is TRBJ2-7, the V gene TRBV5-1; TRBD2 is a possible D gene (5 bases). The specimen comprised peripheral blood mononuclear cells (PBMCs), sampled at baseline. The CDR3 region has the DNA TGCGCCAGCAGCTTGGAACCCGGGGATAGGGAGCAGTACTTC. Translating gives CASSLEPGDREQYF.